This T cell receptor beta chain comes out of a study of blood T cell repertoires in COVID-19 (TCRdb year 2020). Concerning the study at large: Samples covering the acute and convalescent phases of COVID-19 were provided by collaborators in the United States, Italy and Spain. The repertoires were made available in a free public database intended to serve as a resource for research on the immune response to SARS-CoV-2. Where HLA class I and class II types were available, the types were taken from metadata supplied by the sample provider, not from assay-based typing. Subjects who had been exposed to COVID-19, were actively infected with it, or had recovered from it provided the deeply sampled blood TCRbeta repertoires that made up the dataset. A de-identified subject ID, COVID-19 status, age in years and sex were almost always included in the sample metadata. The samples were drawn from two sources: the first 160 participants of the ongoing ImmuneRACE study, and over 1,000 subjects contributed by 6 global collaborators. The material from the prospective study consisted of cDNA or gDNA derived from T cells, B-cell-depleted T cells, or PBMCs. The study at large found these results: Clinical and demographic metadata were provided uncurated, with the amount varying by source and participant.

The immunoSEQ Assay, a bias-controlled multiplex PCR, was used to amplify TCRbeta CDR3 regions from genomic DNA. In the authors' own workflow: Within the assay, amplification of reference gene primers was used to estimate how many nucleated cells each sample contained. To quantify the absolute abundance of each unique TCRbeta CDR3 rearrangement, sequence reads were collapsed and filtered. For each sample, productive Simpson clonality was calculated as the square root of Simpson's diversity index across productive rearrangements. TCRdb retrieved this table from immuneACCESS and kept in-frame rearrangements only. Not all clones are present; in checked studies, unresolved V genes account for under half, and no reason is known for the remainder. The DNA was the basis for D and trimming; V, J and clone size are from that table. The sample has 170,000 or so clones on record, about 72% of them singletons. The top ten clones comprise 15% to 20% of the sample.

CDR1 and CDR2 are read off the germline V gene as MNHEY and SVGAGI. Trimming removed 6 bases from V and 5 bases from J; the gene matches leave 2 bases unexplained. CDR3 length: 12 amino acids, cysteine to phenylalanine. Solely the CDR3 DNA is kept, with 36 bases framed from the first base. Of note for this clone: The specificity of this receptor is unknown. Nothing much larger sits one base from this clone, and base qualities are not available.

Participants in the prospective study were enrolled through a virtual design, were aged 18 to 89 years, and lived in under 25 United States geographic areas. In the prospective study, participants were assigned to cohorts based on the clinical history participants reported in a screening survey and a study questionnaire. For ImmuneRACE Cohort 3, a participant was defined as recovered based on two consecutive negative NP/OP PCR tests, clearance by a healthcare professional, or resolution of symptoms. In the prospective study, mobile phlebotomists collected whole blood, serum and a nasopharyngeal or oropharyngeal swab from each participant. Additional blood draws and questionnaires over an approximately two-month period could optionally be provided by prospective study participants. Blood samples from the prospective study were shipped frozen or at room temperature prior to DNA extraction.

This receptor was identified in a woman between 45 and 65 years old who had recovered from COVID-19. Recombination linked TRBV6-5 to TRBJ1-2; 8 junctional bases match TRBD1. Sequencing was carried out using PBMCs or T cells enriched from blood (not recorded which). The DNA reads TGTGCCAGCAGAGGGACAGGATATGGCTACACCTTC. This gives the protein CASRGTGYGYTF.